This T cell receptor beta chain was documented in a study of cytotoxic CD8 clonotypes in ibrutinib-treated CLL. As for the study in general: Partial response was seen in roughly 24 patients and complete response in 2; after median around 5.5 years, roughly 14 stayed remitted, around 12 progressed.

Between the trimmed V and J ends, which lost 6 bases and 4 bases, there was a span of 13 bases. CDR1 is MDHEN and CDR2 is SYDVKM in the germline V gene. The CDR3 is made up of 15 amino acids. Roughly 2 micrograms of genomic DNA came from cryopreserved PBMCs for TCR beta libraries. Depth targeted 1 in 200,000 to 1 in 1 million T cells, averaging approximately 10x coverage per clonotype. Generated by immunoSEQ multiplex PCR, the TCRdb table keeps only in-frame clones and is missing some. The sample contains about 39,000 clones, approximately 67% of which appear only once. The input for sequencing was PBMCs, taken at disease progression, from a patient treated with ibrutinib. This rearrangement joins TRBV28 to TRBJ2-6; a possible D gene is TRBD2 (5 bases). This TCR was recovered from a human donor with chronic lymphocytic leukemia. The CDR3 loop reads CASRRGGPGANVLTF. The CDR3 DNA reads as TGTGCCAGCAGACGAGGAGGCCCCGGGGCCAACGTCCTGACTTTC.